Sequencing of this T cell receptor (beta chain) was carried out in a study of vaccination and CD4 T cells after COVID-19. Study-level background: As their vaccination, participants received two doses of either BNT162b2 or mRNA-1273 vaccine. Ranging from 14 to 241, the interval between dose two and post-vaccine sampling had a median of 72 days.

Whole-study findings and limits: Relatively small numbers of convalescent patients were studied, with no early post-infection timepoints included. Within the convalescent patients, a median approximately 86% of the SARS-CoV-2-reactive clones were ones that appeared only post-vaccination.

Regarding this clonotype: No antigen is known for it.

TCRdb analysed the PCR reads with MiXCR anew, one entry per CDR3 protein. Found here are 25,000 or so distinct CDR3 sequences, around 49% of them singletons; the top ten hold approximately 0.99%. The sample here was CD4+ T cells from blood, taken before SARS-CoV-2 vaccination. The TCR originated in a human donor who had recovered from COVID-19.

The CDR3, as DNA: TGTGCCAGCAGTCCCCCCCCCCGCAATGAGCAGTTCTTC. Its protein is CASSPPPRNEQFF. The J gene is TRBJ2-1, the V gene TRBV25-1; D ambiguous. Germline CDR1 reads MGHDK; CDR2 reads SYGVNS. The CDR3 has 13 amino acids. V shed 5 bases and J shed 6 bases, with 11 bases lying between them.